The rows below give T cell receptor beta chains drawn from one sample of a study of CD8+ T cells in alopecia areata. Generated by immunoSEQ multiplex PCR, the TCRdb table keeps only in-frame clones and is missing some. The table lists some 130,000 clones, roughly 62% of them singletons, with roughly 6.5% in the top ten. The material was CD4+ T cells sorted from blood, obtained at week 0. The receptors were sampled from a human donor with alopecia areata. The CDR3 runs from the conserved cysteine through the conserved F or W. Expanded clones get a size class; other rows say once, few or many, or leave the size out.

CDR3 length,clone size,V gene,CDR3 protein
13,few,TRBV7-9,CASTAAGVTEAFF
13,NA,TRBV6-6,CASSPQGEYGYTF
14,NA,TRBV5-1,CASSEPQKTYGYTF
13,once,TRBV6-5,CASSLQQNYGYTF
13,NA,TRBV29-1,CSVDLQGARGYTF
12,few,TRBV25-1,CASSDVVTEAFF
14,few,TRBV7-9,CASSASGASYEQYF
14,NA,TRBV18,CASSPRGTRDEQYF
16,NA,TRBV5-1,CASSLIRRTSTDTQYF
12,NA,TRBV29-1,CSGSGSSYGYTF
13,once,TRBV29-1,CGSSAYSLAEAFF
14,NA,TRBV2,CASTAQGSQETQYF
14,NA,TRBV11-2,CASSFDGTASPLHF
16,NA,TRBV18,CASSPPGTAANYGYTF
13,NA,TRBV5-1,CASSLNQGNGYTF
13,NA,TRBV29-1,CSVRPGTGTEAFF
13,NA,TRBV6-5,CASSYSIEYEQYF
14,few,TRBV19,CASTVRGAKNIQYF